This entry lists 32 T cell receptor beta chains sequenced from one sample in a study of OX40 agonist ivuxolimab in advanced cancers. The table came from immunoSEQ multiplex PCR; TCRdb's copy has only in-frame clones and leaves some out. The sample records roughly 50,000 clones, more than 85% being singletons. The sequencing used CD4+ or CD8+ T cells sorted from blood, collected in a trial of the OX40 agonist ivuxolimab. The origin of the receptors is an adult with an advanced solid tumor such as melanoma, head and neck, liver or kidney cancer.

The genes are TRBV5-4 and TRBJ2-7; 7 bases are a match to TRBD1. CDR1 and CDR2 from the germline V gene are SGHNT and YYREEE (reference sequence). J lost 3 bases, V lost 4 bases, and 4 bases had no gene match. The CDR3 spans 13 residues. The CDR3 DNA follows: TGTGCCAGCAGCCAACAGGGGATCTACGAGCAGTACTTC. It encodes CASSQQGIYEQYF.

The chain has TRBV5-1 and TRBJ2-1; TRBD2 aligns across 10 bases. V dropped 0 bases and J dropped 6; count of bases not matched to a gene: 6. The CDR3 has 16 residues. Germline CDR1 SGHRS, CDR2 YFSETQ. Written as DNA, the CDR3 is TGCGCCAGCAGCTTGGCCCCTAGCGGGAGTGGCAATGAGCAGTTCTTC. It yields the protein CASSLAPSGSGNEQFF.

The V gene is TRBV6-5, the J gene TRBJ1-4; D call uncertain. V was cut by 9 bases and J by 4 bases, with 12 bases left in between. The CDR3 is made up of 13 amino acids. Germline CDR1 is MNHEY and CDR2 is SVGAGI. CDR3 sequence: CASPARFNEKLFF. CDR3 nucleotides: TGTGCCAGTCCGGCCAGGTTTAATGAAAAACTGTTTTTT.

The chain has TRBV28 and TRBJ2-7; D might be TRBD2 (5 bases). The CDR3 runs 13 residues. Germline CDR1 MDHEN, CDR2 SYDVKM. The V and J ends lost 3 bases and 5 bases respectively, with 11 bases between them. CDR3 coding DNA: TGTGCCAGCAGTTTCCGAGGGTGGGACGAGCAGTACTTC. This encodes CASSFRGWDEQYF.

The CDR3 spells CASSEGQIDEQYF. The CDR3 DNA reads TGTGCCAGCAGCGAAGGACAGATCGACGAGCAGTACTTC. This sequence joins TRBV9 and TRBJ2-7; possibly TRBD1 for D (6 bases). The CDR3 is 13 residues long. Germline V gene lookup returns CDR1 SGDLS and CDR2 YYNGEE. V was clipped by 3 bases and J by 5 bases, with 12 bases between them.

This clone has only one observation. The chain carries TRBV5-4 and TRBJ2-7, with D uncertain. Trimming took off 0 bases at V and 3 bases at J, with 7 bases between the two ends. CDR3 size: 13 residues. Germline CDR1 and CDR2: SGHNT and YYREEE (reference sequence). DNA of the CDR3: TGTGCCAGCAGCTTGGGGGGAAACTACGAGCAGTACTTC. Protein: CASSLGGNYEQYF. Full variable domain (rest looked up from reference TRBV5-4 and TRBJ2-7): ETGVTQSPTHLIKTRGQQVTLRCSSQSGHNTVSWYQQALGQGPQFIFQYYREEENGRGNFPPRFSGLQFPNYSSELNVNALELDDSALYLCASSLGGNYEQYFGPGTRLTVT.

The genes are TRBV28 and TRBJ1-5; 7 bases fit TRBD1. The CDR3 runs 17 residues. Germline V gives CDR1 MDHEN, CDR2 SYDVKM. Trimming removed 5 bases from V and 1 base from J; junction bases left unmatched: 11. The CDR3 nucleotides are TGTGCCAGCAGTCCCCTGGGAGGGGGCGGGAGCAATCAGCCCCAGCATTTT. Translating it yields CASSPLGGGGSNQPQHF.

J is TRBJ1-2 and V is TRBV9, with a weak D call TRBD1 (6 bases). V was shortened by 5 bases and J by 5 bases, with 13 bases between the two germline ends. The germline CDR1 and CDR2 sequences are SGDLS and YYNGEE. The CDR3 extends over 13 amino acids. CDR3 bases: TGTGCCAGCAGGGGGACACCGATATATGGCTACACCTTC. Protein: CASRGTPIYGYTF.

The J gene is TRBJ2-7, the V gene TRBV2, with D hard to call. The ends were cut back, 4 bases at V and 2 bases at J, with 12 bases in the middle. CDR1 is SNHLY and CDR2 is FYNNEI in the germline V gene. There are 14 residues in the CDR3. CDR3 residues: CASSVPDGAYEQYF. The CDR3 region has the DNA TGTGCCAGCAGTGTTCCGGACGGTGCCTACGAGCAGTACTTC.

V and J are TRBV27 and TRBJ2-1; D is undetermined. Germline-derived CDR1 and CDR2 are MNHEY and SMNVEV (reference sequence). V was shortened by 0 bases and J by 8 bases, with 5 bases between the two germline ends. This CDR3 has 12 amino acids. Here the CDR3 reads CASSLSGHEQFF. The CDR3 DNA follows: TGTGCCAGCAGTTTATCCGGTCATGAGCAGTTCTTC.

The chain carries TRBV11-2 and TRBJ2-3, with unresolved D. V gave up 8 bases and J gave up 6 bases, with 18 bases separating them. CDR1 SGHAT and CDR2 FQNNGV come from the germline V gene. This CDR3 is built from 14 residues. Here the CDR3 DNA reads TGTGCCAGCTGGACGACCGGGCACAGCGATACGCAGTATTTT. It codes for CASWTTGHSDTQYF.

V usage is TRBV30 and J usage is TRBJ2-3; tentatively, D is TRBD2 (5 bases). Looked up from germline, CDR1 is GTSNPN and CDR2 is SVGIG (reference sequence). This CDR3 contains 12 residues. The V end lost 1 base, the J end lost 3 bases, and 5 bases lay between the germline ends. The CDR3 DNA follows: TGTGCCTGGAGTGCGGGAACAGATACGCAGTATTTT. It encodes CAWSAGTDTQYF.

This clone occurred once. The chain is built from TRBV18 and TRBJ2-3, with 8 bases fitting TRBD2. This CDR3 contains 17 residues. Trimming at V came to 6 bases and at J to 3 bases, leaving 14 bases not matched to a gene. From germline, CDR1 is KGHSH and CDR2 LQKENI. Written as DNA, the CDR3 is TGTGCCAGCTCCCACTCGTCTAGCGGGCAGGGGACAGATACGCAGTATTTT. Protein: CASSHSSSGQGTDTQYF.

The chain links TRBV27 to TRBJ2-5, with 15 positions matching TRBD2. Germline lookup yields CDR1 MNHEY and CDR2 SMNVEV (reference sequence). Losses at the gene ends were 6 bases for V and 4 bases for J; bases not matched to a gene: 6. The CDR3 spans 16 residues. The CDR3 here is CASRSGLAGGGETQYF. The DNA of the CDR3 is TGTGCCAGCAGGTCGGGACTAGCGGGAGGAGGAGAGACCCAGTACTTC.

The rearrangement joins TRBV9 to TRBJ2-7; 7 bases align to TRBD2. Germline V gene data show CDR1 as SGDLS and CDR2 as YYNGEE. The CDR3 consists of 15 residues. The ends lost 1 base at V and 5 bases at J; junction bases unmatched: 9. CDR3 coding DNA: TGTGCCAGCAGCGTATACGGCGGGAGTCTCAACGAGCAGTACTTC. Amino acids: CASSVYGGSLNEQYF.

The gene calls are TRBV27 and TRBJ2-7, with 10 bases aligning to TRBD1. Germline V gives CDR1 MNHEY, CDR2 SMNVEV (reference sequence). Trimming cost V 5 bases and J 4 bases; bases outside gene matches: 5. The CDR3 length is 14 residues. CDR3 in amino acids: CASSATGQGYEQYF. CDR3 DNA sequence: TGTGCCAGCAGTGCCACGGGACAGGGGTACGAGCAGTACTTC.

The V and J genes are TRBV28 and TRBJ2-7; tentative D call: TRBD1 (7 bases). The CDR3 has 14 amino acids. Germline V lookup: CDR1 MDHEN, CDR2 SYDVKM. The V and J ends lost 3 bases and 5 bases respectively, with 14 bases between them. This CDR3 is CASSFRGASNEQYF. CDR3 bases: TGTGCCAGCAGTTTCAGGGGGGCGAGTAACGAGCAGTACTTC.

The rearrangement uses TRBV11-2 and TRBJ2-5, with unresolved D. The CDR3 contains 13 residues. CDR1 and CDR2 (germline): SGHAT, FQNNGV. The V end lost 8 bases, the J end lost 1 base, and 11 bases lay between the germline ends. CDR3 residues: CASRLSVQETQYF. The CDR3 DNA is TGTGCCAGCCGCCTTTCCGTCCAAGAGACCCAGTACTTC.

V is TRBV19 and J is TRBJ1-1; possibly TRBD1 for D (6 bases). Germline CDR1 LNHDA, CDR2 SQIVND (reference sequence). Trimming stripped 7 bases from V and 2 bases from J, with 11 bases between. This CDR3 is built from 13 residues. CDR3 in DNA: TGTGCCAGTACCTTCAGGGGAAACACTGAAGCTTTCTTT. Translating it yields CASTFRGNTEAFF.

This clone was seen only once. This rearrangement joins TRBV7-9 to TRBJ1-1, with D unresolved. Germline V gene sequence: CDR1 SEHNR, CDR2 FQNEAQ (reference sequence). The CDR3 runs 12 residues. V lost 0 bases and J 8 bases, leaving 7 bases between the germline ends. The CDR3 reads CASSLATREAFF. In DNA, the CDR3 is TGTGCCAGCAGCTTAGCAACACGGGAAGCTTTCTTT.

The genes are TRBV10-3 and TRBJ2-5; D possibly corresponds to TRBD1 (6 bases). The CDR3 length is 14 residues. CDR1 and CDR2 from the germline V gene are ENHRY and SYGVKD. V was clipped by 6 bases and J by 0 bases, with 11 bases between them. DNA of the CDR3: TGTGCCATCAGCCTTGGGGACAACCAAGAGACCCAGTACTTC. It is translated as CAISLGDNQETQYF.

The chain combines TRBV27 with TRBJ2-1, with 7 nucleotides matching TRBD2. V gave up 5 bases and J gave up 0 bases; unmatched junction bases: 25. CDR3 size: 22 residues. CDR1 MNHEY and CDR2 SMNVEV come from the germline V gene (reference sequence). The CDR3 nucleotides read TGTGCCAGCAGTCCCACGAGCACTGGGGGGGAGAGACAGCCCAGCTCCTACAATGAGCAGTTCTTC. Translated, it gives CASSPTSTGGERQPSSYNEQFF.

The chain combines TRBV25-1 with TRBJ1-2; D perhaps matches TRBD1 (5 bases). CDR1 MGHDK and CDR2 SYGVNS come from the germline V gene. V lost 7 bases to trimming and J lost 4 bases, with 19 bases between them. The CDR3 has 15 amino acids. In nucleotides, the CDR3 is TGTGCCAGCACCCCAGGCCGGGGGATGATCTATGGCTACACCTTC. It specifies CASTPGRGMIYGYTF.

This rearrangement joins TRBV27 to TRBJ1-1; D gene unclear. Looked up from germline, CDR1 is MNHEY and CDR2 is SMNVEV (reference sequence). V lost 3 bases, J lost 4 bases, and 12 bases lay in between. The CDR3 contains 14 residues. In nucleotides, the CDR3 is TGTGCCAGCAGTTTTCTGGGGTTTCCCACTGAAGCTTTCTTT. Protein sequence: CASSFLGFPTEAFF.

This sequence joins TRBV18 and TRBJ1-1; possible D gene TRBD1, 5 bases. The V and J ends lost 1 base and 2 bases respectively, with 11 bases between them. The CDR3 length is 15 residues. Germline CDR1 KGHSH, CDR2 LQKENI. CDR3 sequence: CASSPLEGPNTEAFF. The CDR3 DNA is TGTGCCAGCTCACCACTGGAGGGGCCTAACACTGAAGCTTTCTTT.

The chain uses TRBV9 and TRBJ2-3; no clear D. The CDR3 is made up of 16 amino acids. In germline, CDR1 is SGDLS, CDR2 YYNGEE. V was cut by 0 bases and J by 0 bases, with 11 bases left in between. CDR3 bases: TGTGCCAGCAGCGTAGCGCCAATTACGAGCACAGATACGCAGTATTTT. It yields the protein CASSVAPITSTDTQYF.

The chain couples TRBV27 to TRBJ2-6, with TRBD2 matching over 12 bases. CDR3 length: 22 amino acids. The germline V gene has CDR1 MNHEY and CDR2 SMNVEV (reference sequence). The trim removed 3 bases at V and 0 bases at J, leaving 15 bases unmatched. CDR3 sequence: CASSFGMTVLAGGNSGANVLTF. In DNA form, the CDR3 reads TGTGCCAGCAGTTTCGGAATGACTGTACTAGCGGGAGGAAACTCTGGGGCCAACGTCCTGACTTTC.

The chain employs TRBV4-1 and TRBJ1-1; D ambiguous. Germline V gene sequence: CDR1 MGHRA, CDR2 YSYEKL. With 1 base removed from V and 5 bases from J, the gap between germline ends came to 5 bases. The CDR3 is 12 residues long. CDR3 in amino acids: CASSQVGTEAFF. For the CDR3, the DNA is TGCGCCAGCAGCCAAGTAGGGACTGAAGCTTTCTTT.

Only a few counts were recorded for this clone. In nucleotides, the CDR3 is TGTGCCAGCAGTGAATTTAGCGGCCTTGGGTACGAGCAGTACTTC. Encoded protein: CASSEFSGLGYEQYF. J is TRBJ2-7 and V is TRBV6-1; a possible D gene is TRBD2 (6 bases). The CDR3 spans 15 residues. Germline lookup yields CDR1 MNHNS and CDR2 SASEGT. The V and J ends lost 2 bases and 4 bases respectively, with 15 bases between them.

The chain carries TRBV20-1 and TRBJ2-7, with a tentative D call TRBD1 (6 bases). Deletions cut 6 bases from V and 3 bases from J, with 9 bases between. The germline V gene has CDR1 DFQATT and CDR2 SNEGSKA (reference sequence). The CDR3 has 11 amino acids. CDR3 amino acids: CSAKTGYEQYF. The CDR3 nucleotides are TGCAGTGCAAAGACAGGCTACGAGCAGTACTTC.

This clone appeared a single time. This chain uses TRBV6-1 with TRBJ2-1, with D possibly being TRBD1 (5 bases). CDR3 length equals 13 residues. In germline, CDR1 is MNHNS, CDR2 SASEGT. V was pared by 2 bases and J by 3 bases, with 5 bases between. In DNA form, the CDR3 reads TGTGCCAGCAGTGAACAGGGCTACAATGAGCAGTTCTTC. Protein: CASSEQGYNEQFF.

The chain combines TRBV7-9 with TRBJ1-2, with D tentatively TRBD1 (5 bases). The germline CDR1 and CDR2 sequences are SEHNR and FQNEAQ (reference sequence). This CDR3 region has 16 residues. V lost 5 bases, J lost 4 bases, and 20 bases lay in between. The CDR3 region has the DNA TGTGCCAGCAGCGGAGTAAGCACCGGGACGGCCTATGGCTACACCTTC. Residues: CASSGVSTGTAYGYTF.